The 22 T cell receptor beta chains below all came from one sample that was sequenced in a study of T cell repertoires in cytomegalovirus infection. MiXCR was run by TCRdb on the reads, yielding one entry per CDR3 protein. The table has under 150,000 distinct CDR3 sequences, roughly 8.2% seen once. The sample taken for sequencing was PBMCs. All receptors derive from a human donor in good health (CMV status not recorded). Some clones in this sample may be carry-over from other donors' samples.

This clonotype appeared many times. The V and J genes are TRBV7-8 and TRBJ1-1; TRBD1 matches 7 bases. Germline V gives CDR1 SGHVS, CDR2 FQNEAQ. V gave up 0 bases and J gave up 3 bases; unmatched junction bases: 1. The CDR3 has 14 amino acids. Here the CDR3 reads CASSLATGDTEAFF. As DNA, the CDR3 is TGTGCCAGCAGCTTAGCCACAGGGGACACTGAAGCTTTCTTT. Looking up the rest from reference TRBV7-8 and TRBJ1-1 gives the full variable domain: GAGVSQSPRYKVAKRGQDVALRCDPISGHVSLFWYQQALGQGPEFLTYFQNEAQLDKSGLPSDRFFAERPEGSVSTLKIQRTQQEDSAVYLCASSLATGDTEAFFGQGTRLTVV.

This clonotype was recorded at least ten times. The V call is TRBV5-4, the J call TRBJ2-1; unclear D gene. The CDR3 loop spans 13 amino acids. Germline V gene sequence: CDR1 SGHNT, CDR2 YYREEE (reference sequence). V lost 2 bases to trimming and J lost 7 bases, with 10 bases between them. CDR3 protein: CASSLKQRNEQFF. CDR3 sequence (DNA): TGTGCCAGCAGCTTAAAACAGCGAAATGAGCAGTTCTTC.

The gene calls are TRBV5-4 and TRBJ1-1, with D perhaps TRBD1 (5 bases). V was trimmed by 4 bases and J by 3 bases, leaving 10 bases between them. CDR3 length: 13 amino acids. Germline V gene lookup returns CDR1 SGHNT and CDR2 YYREEE (reference sequence). The CDR3 DNA follows: TGTGCCAGCAGCCACGGGGCACACACTGAAGCTTTCTTT. It translates to CASSHGAHTEAFF.

This clonotype was counted ten times or more. The rearrangement joins TRBV28 to TRBJ1-1; 7 bases fit TRBD1. Germline-derived CDR1 and CDR2 are MDHEN and SYDVKM. This CDR3 contains 15 residues. The V segment lost 3 bases and the J segment 8 bases; nucleotides outside the gene matches: 12. The CDR3 nucleotides are TGTGCCAGCAGTTTTGGAGTTTTCCGACAGGGCGAAGCTTTCTTT. Protein product: CASSFGVFRQGEAFF.

This clonotype was counted ten times or more. V is TRBV5-1 and J is TRBJ2-5, with D maybe TRBD2 (6 bases). With 1 base removed from V and 9 bases from J, the gap between germline ends came to 16 bases. Germline CDR1 SGHRS, CDR2 YFSETQ. The CDR3 contains 14 residues. This CDR3 is CASSLTSDSGAQYF. The DNA for the CDR3 is TGCGCCAGCAGCTTGACCTCCGATTCGGGAGCCCAGTACTTC.

V is TRBV5-1 and J is TRBJ2-5; TRBD2 agrees at 7 bases. Germline V gene lookup returns CDR1 SGHRS and CDR2 YFSETQ. CDR3 length: 13 amino acids. V lost 6 bases and J lost 0; bases outside the gene matches: 2. CDR3 sequence: CASKRGDQETQYF. The CDR3 nucleotides read TGCGCCAGCAAGCGGGGAGACCAAGAGACCCAGTACTTC.

This clonotype was seen many times. This chain links TRBV12-5 with TRBJ1-1; D remains ambiguous. Looked up from germline, CDR1 is LGHNT and CDR2 is FRNRAP. The V and J ends lost 5 bases and 5 bases respectively, with 12 bases between them. This CDR3 has 13 residues. The DNA of the CDR3 is TGTGCTAGTGGTCCCCGGGGTCCGACTGAAGCTTTCTTT. This translates into CASGPRGPTEAFF.

This clonotype came up many times. The chain has TRBV2 and TRBJ1-4; D unclear. There are 14 residues in the CDR3. V was cut by 7 bases and J by 7 bases, with 16 bases left in between. Germline values: CDR1 SNHLY, CDR2 FYNNEI. CDR3 sequence reads: CASMAGGLSEKLFF. CDR3 sequence (DNA): TGTGCCAGCATGGCCGGCGGATTAAGTGAAAAACTGTTTTTT.

This clonotype has more than one count but fewer than ten. The V and J genes are TRBV7-8 and TRBJ1-5, with D unclear. Trimming took off 4 bases at V and 1 base at J, with 11 bases between the two ends. The germline CDR1 and CDR2 sequences are SGHVS and FQNEAQ. The CDR3 runs 15 residues. In nucleotides, the CDR3 is TGTGCCAGCAGCTCCACCGCTGGCAGCAATCAGCCCCAGCATTTT. Its translation is CASSSTAGSNQPQHF.

This clonotype was observed many times. The chain combines TRBV29-1 with TRBJ2-7; a weak D match, TRBD1 (6 bases). The V and J ends lost 3 bases and 3 bases respectively, with 9 bases between them. Germline CDR1 SQVTM, CDR2 ANQGSEA. This CDR3 has 12 residues. The chain's CDR3 is CSVDIGGYEQYF. CDR3 bases: TGCAGCGTTGATATAGGGGGCTACGAGCAGTACTTC.

Points on this clonotype: A read error is possible here, since a much larger clone lies one base away. The chain recombines TRBV18 with TRBJ2-1; D may be TRBD1 (6 bases). The CDR3 length is 13 residues. Germline CDR1 reads KGHSH; CDR2 reads LQKENI. Trimming left V 2 bases short and J 5 bases short, with 7 bases between. CDR3 DNA: TGTGCCAGCTCACCAGGACAGCACAATGAGCAGTTCTTC. Amino acid sequence: CASSPGQHNEQFF.

This clonotype came up many times. The rearrangement joins TRBV28 to TRBJ2-1, with TRBD2 as a possible D gene (5 bases). The V gene lost 4 bases and the J gene lost 0 bases, with 22 bases spanning the gap. The CDR3 runs to 19 residues. The V gene's germline CDR1 is MDHEN and CDR2 SYDVKM. The DNA of the CDR3 is TGTGCCAGCAGTTCCCGGGCGGGCAGAAAAAAGACCTCCTACAATGAGCAGTTCTTC. It codes for CASSSRAGRKKTSYNEQFF.

This clonotype came up many times. V gene TRBV19 combines with J gene TRBJ2-7; weak D call: TRBD2 (5 bases). V was pared by 5 bases and J by 7 bases, with 15 bases between. CDR3 length: 13 residues. In germline, CDR1 is LNHDA, CDR2 SQIVND (reference sequence). The CDR3 region has the DNA TGTGCCAGTAGTCCCTACCCGACGGGGGAGCAGTACTTC. Translated, it gives CASSPYPTGEQYF.

This clonotype was counted many times. The chain joins TRBV19 to TRBJ1-1; no firm D call. The CDR3 contains 12 residues. Between the trimmed V and J ends, which lost 3 bases and 1 base, there was a span of 3 bases. CDR1 LNHDA and CDR2 SQIVND come from the germline V gene (reference sequence). CDR3 sequence (DNA): TGTGCCAGTAGTATCCCGAACACTGAAGCTTTCTTT. Residues: CASSIPNTEAFF. Full variable domain (outside the CDR3, taken from reference TRBV19 and TRBJ1-1): DGGITQSPKYLFRKEGQNVTLSCEQNLNHDAMYWYRQDPGQGLRLIYYSQIVNDFQKGDIAEGYSVSREKKESFPLTVTSAQKNPTAFYLCASSIPNTEAFFGQGTRLTVV.

In its sample, this clonotype was seen many times. The chain recombines TRBV7-6 with TRBJ2-5; possibly TRBD2 for D (5 bases). CDR1 is SGHVS, CDR2 FNYEAQ, per germline. Trimming took off 4 bases at V and 5 bases at J, with 11 bases between the two ends. This CDR3 region has 13 residues. CDR3 protein: CASSYKWEETQYF. In DNA, the CDR3 is TGTGCCAGCAGCTACAAATGGGAGGAGACCCAGTACTTC.

This clonotype was counted at least ten times. The chain employs TRBV7-2 and TRBJ1-1; TRBD1 aligns across 7 bases. The length of the CDR3 is 15 residues. From germline, CDR1 is SGHTA and CDR2 FQGNSA. J lost 0 bases, V lost 7 bases, and 8 bases had no gene match. This chain's CDR3 is CASNLDRAMNTEAFF. As DNA, the CDR3 is TGTGCCAGCAACCTAGACAGGGCGATGAACACTGAAGCTTTCTTT.

This clonotype has at least ten counts. The chain links TRBV7-9 to TRBJ2-1; a possible D gene is TRBD1 (6 bases). In germline, CDR1 is SEHNR, CDR2 FQNEAQ (reference sequence). Trimming removed 3 bases at V and 5 bases at J, with 14 bases between. The CDR3 extends over 15 amino acids. CDR3 sequence: CASSFFPGTNNEQFF. The CDR3, as DNA: TGTGCCAGCAGCTTCTTCCCCGGGACAAACAATGAGCAGTTCTTC.

This clonotype has ten or more counts. The V call is TRBV7-2, the J call TRBJ2-3, with TRBD2 as a possible D gene (5 bases). CDR1 SGHTA and CDR2 FQGNSA come from the germline V gene. V lost 3 bases and J 2 bases, leaving 9 bases between the germline ends. The CDR3 has 14 amino acids. The CDR3 protein is CASSLDSPTDTQYF. The CDR3 nucleotides read TGTGCCAGCAGCTTGGACTCCCCCACAGATACGCAGTATTTT.

This clonotype has just a few counts. V gene TRBV2 combines with J gene TRBJ1-5; tentative D call: TRBD1 (5 bases). V lost 8 bases and J lost 4, with 15 bases in between. The V gene's germline CDR1 is SNHLY and CDR2 FYNNEI. This CDR3 is built from 14 residues. The CDR3 protein is CASSQTDTNQPQHF. In DNA form, the CDR3 reads TGTGCCAGCTCACAGACAGATACAAATCAGCCCCAGCATTTT.

Many counts were recorded for this clonotype. CDR3 in amino acids: CASRPQDHPAETQYF. Written as DNA, the CDR3 is TGTGCCAGCAGACCCCAGGACCACCCGGCTGAGACCCAGTACTTC. The chain carries TRBV6-1 and TRBJ2-5; D unresolved. Germline-derived CDR1 and CDR2 are MNHNS and SASEGT. V was trimmed by 6 bases and J by 5 bases, leaving 19 bases between them. This CDR3 has 15 amino acids.

This clonotype was observed a single time. Given a much more abundant clone one base away, this may be a read error. The chain has TRBV6-6 and TRBJ2-1; 8 bases fit TRBD2. V lost 5 bases and J lost 13; bases outside the gene matches: 4. CDR1 is MNHNY and CDR2 is SVGAGI in the germline V gene (reference sequence). The CDR3 extends over 11 amino acids. In DNA form, the CDR3 reads TGTGCCAGCAGTACTAGCGGCGTACAGTTCTTC. Amino acids: CASSTSGVQFF.

This clonotype showed up just a few times. The chain joins TRBV20-1 to TRBJ2-3, with 12 bases that match TRBD2. The junction had 12 bases not matched to a gene; V was cut back by 6 bases and J by 8 bases. Germline CDR1 DFQATT, CDR2 SNEGSKA (reference sequence). The CDR3 sequence is 15 residues long. CDR3 bases: TGCAGTGCGACCTCTCTAGCGGGGGGGCCGGGTACGCAGTATTTT. Protein sequence: CSATSLAGGPGTQYF.